Listed below are T cell receptor beta chains from one sample, sequenced in a study of cytomegalovirus exposure and HLA in healthy donors. TCRdb's table, derived via immunoSEQ multiplex PCR, lists solely in-frame clones and lacks some. The sample lists approximately 99,000 clones, almost 96% occurring once. The sample comprised PBMCs. Receptor source: a woman aged 18-29 years in good health and CMV-seronegative. Both conserved end residues are part of each CDR3. Clone size, where shown, is once, few, many, or a class for clones that have expanded.

size	V	J	CDR3
few	TRBV28	TRBJ2-7	CASRPRVVYEQYF
-	TRBV14	TRBJ2-1	CASSRAGTTYNEQFF
-	TRBV9	TRBJ1-2	CASSAPGTGGAAVYGYTF
-	TRBV28	TRBJ2-7	CASSYRDRGTYEQYF
-	TRBV4-2	TRBJ2-3	CASSPLGGGVTDTQYF
-	TRBV19	TRBJ2-1	CASTETSGAYNEQFF
-	TRBV28	TRBJ1-5	CASSFYLAQPQHF
-	TRBV28	TRBJ2-1	CASSFPPRWIAGGPGSSYNEQFF
once	TRBV25-1	TRBJ1-1	CASSDPRPGQGKAFF
-	TRBV30	TRBJ1-1	CAWSVGTGGTEAFF
-	TRBV28	TRBJ2-2	CASASLAGGPEVLTGELFF
-	TRBV4-1	TRBJ2-7	CASSQGPEFYEQYF
-	TRBV6-6	TRBJ1-3	CASSYSGQGNTIYF
-	TRBV4-2	TRBJ2-7	CASSQVLWGPYEQYF
-	TRBV19	TRBJ1-6	CASSGWTGDNSPLHF
once	TRBV4-3	TRBJ2-3	CASSQDWASGASTDTQYF
-	TRBV30	TRBJ2-5	CAWSGAGGPTQYF
-	TRBV4-2	TRBJ1-5	CASSQEQGAWEPQHF
-	TRBV27	TRBJ1-1	CASSSTGPNTEAFF
-	TRBV27	TRBJ2-5	CASSTHRGQETQYF
-	TRBV5-6	TRBJ2-3	CASHKWTALTDTQYF
-	TRBV7-9	TRBJ2-7	CASSLGGPGQKYEQYF
-	TRBV14	TRBJ2-3	CASSRNFGTHTDTQYF
-	TRBV6-5	TRBJ2-1	CASSYVWGGRNEQFF
-	TRBV7-9	TRBJ2-5	CASAQGAGETQYF
-	TRBV6-5	TRBJ2-7	CASSSGPYEQYF
-	TRBV7-3	TRBJ2-2	CASSSRGTGELFF
-	TRBV11-2	TRBJ2-1	CASRTTSGGTSYNEQFF
-	TRBV6-5	TRBJ1-5	CASSRQGRRPQHF
-	TRBV7-2	TRBJ2-7	CATTGTTYEQYF
-	TRBV13	TRBJ1-1	CASSLLTDQMNTEAFF
-	TRBV6-4	TRBJ2-5	CASSSPPVFGGGRETQYF
-	TRBV2	TRBJ2-2	CASSEIRNTGELFF
-	TRBV29-1	TRBJ1-1	CSGHRGPGTEAFF
-	TRBV4-1	TRBJ2-7	CASSQDRREPVRFYEQYF
-	TRBV30	TRBJ2-7	CAWSVGFGSGQGEQYF
-	TRBV29-1	TRBJ2-7	CSVVPRDRLWEQYF
-	TRBV7-8	TRBJ2-5	CASRPSSGPETQYF
-	TRBV7-9	TRBJ1-1	CASSSSTGANTEAFF
-	TRBV4-1	TRBJ1-6	CASSRGTGDHSPLHF
-	TRBV9	TRBJ1-1	CASSAAGVKGNTEAFF
-	TRBV19	TRBJ1-4	CASSLSRGQGAGKLFF
-	TRBV6-6	TRBJ1-6	CASSYLGRDSPLHF
-	TRBV11-2	TRBJ1-6	CASSLGGQGTGTNNSPLHF
-	TRBV7-6	TRBJ1-1	CASSIGGGTEAFF
-	TRBV5-1	TRBJ2-6	CASSPLGTGDRSGANVLTF
-	TRBV4-3	TRBJ2-3	CASSQETSGGESTDTQYF
-	TRBV7-2	TRBJ2-5	CASTTSGGTQETQYF
-	TRBV4-3	TRBJ2-3	CASSQGERGLTDTQYF
-	TRBV7-8	TRBJ2-7	CASSTKHRVNYEQYF
-	TRBV5-5	TRBJ1-2	CASRPTGVEGYTF